The clone carrying this T cell receptor (beta chain) was seen ten or more times. As yet, its antigen is unknown. The sample originates from a study of neurological immune-mediated disorders. Time point meaning: longitudinal time-point 2. 2 million PBMCs stored at -80 C were the source of the unsorted libraries. CDR1 and CDR2 from the germline V gene are LGHDT and YNNKEL (reference sequence). V was pared by 3 bases and J by 6 bases, with 5 bases of the junction left unmatched. The CDR3 runs to 14 residues. Findings and caveats of the study: Subjects shared no identical expanded-clone CDR3 amino acid sequences, suggesting private TCR-beta repertoires in all groups. It was the repertoires of 18 of 34 multiple sclerosis patients that phylogenetic grouping placed in one related-CDR3 cluster, which is a possible signature.

The cDNA came from 5'RACE with 10-nucleotide random UMIs. TCRdb passed the 5' RACE reads through MiXCR, listing each CDR3 protein once. Among 80,000 to 100,000 distinct CDR3 sequences listed, 5% to 6% were seen once. Sequencing was carried out using PBMCs. The chain carries TRBV3-1 and TRBJ1-1, with 9 bases matching TRBD1. The receptor was derived from a woman in her fifties or sixties with multiple sclerosis. Here the CDR3 DNA reads TGTGCCAGCAGCCACACAGGGGGCAACTCTGAAGCTTTCTTT. Translation gives CASSHTGGNSEAFF.